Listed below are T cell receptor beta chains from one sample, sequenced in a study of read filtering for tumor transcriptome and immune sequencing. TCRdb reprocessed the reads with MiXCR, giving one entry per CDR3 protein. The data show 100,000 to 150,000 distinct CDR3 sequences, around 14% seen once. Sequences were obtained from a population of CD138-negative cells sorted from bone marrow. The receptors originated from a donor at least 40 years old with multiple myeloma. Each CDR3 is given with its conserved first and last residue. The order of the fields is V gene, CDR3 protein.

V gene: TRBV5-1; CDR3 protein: CACSLTANKETQYF
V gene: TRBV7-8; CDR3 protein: CASSPTTYGYTF
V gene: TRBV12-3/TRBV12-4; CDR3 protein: CASSPRLAGNEQFF
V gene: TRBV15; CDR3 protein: CATSRAGGPHNEQFF
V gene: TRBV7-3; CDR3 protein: CASSPLGVGPDTQYF
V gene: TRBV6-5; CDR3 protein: CASSPSQGYDTQYF
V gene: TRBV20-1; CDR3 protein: CSAGAGGSDTQYF
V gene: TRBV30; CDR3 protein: CAWSGQTWAFF
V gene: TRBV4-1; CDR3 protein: CASSQEGTEKRGYTF
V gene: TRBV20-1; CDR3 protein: CSASPGAYRADTQYF
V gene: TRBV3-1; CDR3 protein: CASSPGTSGRNEQYF
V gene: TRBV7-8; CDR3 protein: CASSSGGENNSPLHF
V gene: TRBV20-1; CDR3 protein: CSARGGRSYEQYF
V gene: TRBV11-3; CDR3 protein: CASSVRDATYEQYF
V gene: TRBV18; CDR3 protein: CASSPFSGNEKLFF
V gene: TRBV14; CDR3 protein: CASSQDLRTANTGAFF